These T cell receptor beta chains were read from a single sample in a study of blood T cell repertoires in COVID-19. Only in-frame clones appear in the TCRdb table, and some are missing; sequencing was by immunoSEQ multiplex PCR. The sample includes some 120,000 clones, about 89% seen only once; the top ten take 19%. The sequencing input was peripheral blood. The receptors come from a human donor with acute or convalescent COVID-19. The donor label of this sample is uncertain. CDR3s include the opening cysteine and the closing phenylalanine or tryptophan. Some rows mark clone size as missing; the rest say once, few, many or name a class of expanded clone.

abundance | v_gene | CDR3aa
NA | TRBV4-1 | CASSQERGPSARNSETQYF
NA | TRBV28 | CASSSPRVYQPQHF
NA | TRBV4-3 | CASSQEGRQGGSPLHF
NA | TRBV6-1 | CASSEGGVEIYEQYF
NA | TRBV7-3 | CASSQTGGPADTQYF
once | TRBV30 | CAWGVRAGGFSSPLHF
NA | TRBV9 | CASSATGLTNTGELFF
NA | TRBV28 | CASSLSAGQDEAFF
NA | TRBV30 | CAWSVSRTDRGNQPQHF
NA | TRBV28 | CASSIPGARNTEAFF
NA | TRBV19 | CASKRTGELPAIYF
NA | TRBV28 | CASSFRDPNEQYF
NA | TRBV5-8 | CASSSGTGGAMWEKLFF
NA | TRBV4-1 | CASSLLGTGGHELFF
NA | TRBV11-1 | CASSFAIFPYEQYF
NA | TRBV6-2/TRBV6-3 | CASSHGLAGSRLYEQYF
NA | TRBV6-1 | CASSEFGSWVWGESSYEQYF
NA | TRBV11-2 | CASSSSSFTEQFF
NA | TRBV2 | CATQKGMNDEQYF
NA | TRBV4-3 | CASSQDLIQERHQRSGYTF
NA | TRBV13 | CASSSKRGGKLFF
once | TRBV28 | CASSLETPDNEQYF
NA | TRBV28 | CASSLYFRGVKNPGLAVYNEQFF
once | TRBV30 | CACQRTGGITDTQYF
NA | TRBV28 | CASSKQSWDISGGLGLAKNIQYF
NA | TRBV7-6 | CASSSRPGQTTDTQYF
NA | TRBV29-1 | CSVEGARNTEAFF
NA | TRBV10-3 | CAISGDRGLNQPQHF
NA | TRBV6-5 | CASSPGPRQPQHF
NA | TRBV28 | CASSLVRSYKYF
once | TRBV27 | CASSLLGTSGFYEQYF
NA | TRBV7-6 | CASSLLAVVTDTQYF
NA | TRBV2 | CASSSQGWDNEQFF
NA | TRBV5-6 | CASSSDRGNYGYTF
NA | TRBV15 | CATSRQGTSYGYTF
NA | TRBV5-8 | CASSWGVSGRARSNYGYTF
NA | TRBV11-1 | CASSLGGRQPQHF
NA | TRBV11-2 | CASSTTTVGYGYTF
NA | TRBV5-1 | CASSYGGARLAEAFF
NA | TRBV7-9 | CASSLVGDNEKLFF